This passage covers 14 T cell receptor beta chains from one sample sequenced in a study of shared clonotypes between healthy human individuals. Method: immunoSEQ multiplex PCR; TCRdb's copy keeps in-frame clones and lacks some. Of 1,400,000 or so clones in the sample, about 98.5% are singletons; the top ten hold 0.3% to 0.45%. The sample consisted of naive CD4+ T cells sorted from blood. Regarding subset: CD45RA+ positively selected. The receptors originated from a man aged 25-45 years in good health.

V is TRBV2 and J is TRBJ2-1; possibly TRBD1 for D (6 bases). CDR3 length: 15 residues. V gave up 8 bases and J gave up 5 bases, with 19 bases separating them. CDR1 and CDR2 (germline): SNHLY, FYNNEI. The CDR3 DNA is TGTGCCAGCCCCAAGTCGGGGCAGGGGCACAATGAGCAGTTCTTC. As protein: CASPKSGQGHNEQFF.

The chain couples TRBV30 to TRBJ1-1; 10 bases are a match to TRBD1. The CDR3 is 13 amino acids. Germline V gives CDR1 GTSNPN, CDR2 SVGIG (reference sequence). Losses at the gene ends were 3 bases for V and 6 bases for J; bases not matched to a gene: 4. The CDR3 spells CAWSPDRGSEAFF. DNA of the CDR3: TGTGCCTGGAGCCCGGACAGGGGGTCTGAAGCTTTCTTT.

The chain is built from TRBV5-6 and TRBJ2-1; maybe TRBD1 (5 bases). Germline assignment: CDR1 SGHDT and CDR2 YYEEEE. The CDR3 has 15 residues. Deletions cut 2 bases from V and 2 bases from J, with 11 bases between. The CDR3, as DNA: TGTGCCAGCAGCTTTGGGGCCAGACCCTACAATGAGCAGTTCTTC. It yields the protein CASSFGARPYNEQFF. Combining the CDR3 with reference TRBV5-6 and TRBJ2-1 gives the whole variable domain DAGVTQSPTHLIKTRGQQVTLRCSPKSGHDTVSWYQQALGQGPQFIFQYYEEEERQRGNFPDRFSGHQFPNYSSELNVNALLLGDSALYLCASSFGARPYNEQFFGPGTRLTVL.

The chain is built from TRBV2 and TRBJ2-1; 12 positions match TRBD2. Losses at the gene ends were 11 bases for V and 12 bases for J; bases not matched to a gene: 8. The CDR3 extends over 12 amino acids. Germline loops: CDR1 SNHLY, CDR2 FYNNEI. The CDR3 nucleotides read TGTGCCGATCGGCTAGCGGGAGGGCCGCAGTTCTTC. Protein: CADRLAGGPQFF.

This rearrangement joins TRBV15 to TRBJ1-3; D uncertain. There are 14 residues in the CDR3. Germline CDR1 reads LNHNV; CDR2 reads YYDKDF (reference sequence). Between the trimmed V and J ends, which lost 0 bases and 4 bases, there was a span of 7 bases. DNA of the CDR3: TGTGCCACCAGCAGAGATTTGGGGGGAAACACCATATATTTT. It codes for CATSRDLGGNTIYF.

The CDR3 nucleotides are TGTGCCAGCTCACCGGGGCCCACTAGCGGGAGACACGAGCAGTACTTC. As protein: CASSPGPTSGRHEQYF. The J gene is TRBJ2-7, the V gene TRBV18, with TRBD2 identical over 11 bases. Germline V gives CDR1 KGHSH, CDR2 LQKENI. CDR3 length equals 16 residues. V lost 3 bases, J lost 5 bases, and 9 bases stayed unmatched.

This chain links TRBV2 with TRBJ2-1; the D is unclear. This CDR3 region has 13 residues. Germline V CDR1 and CDR2: SNHLY, FYNNEI. V lost 2 bases, J lost 10 bases, and 12 bases lay in between. The CDR3 loop reads CASSEIIDGEQFF. CDR3 sequence (DNA): TGTGCCAGCAGTGAAATAATCGACGGGGAGCAGTTCTTC.

The chain combines TRBV5-4 with TRBJ2-5; possibly TRBD2 for D (5 bases). The V end lost 2 bases, the J end lost 2 bases, and 10 bases lay between the germline ends. The CDR3 is 14 residues long. CDR1 is SGHNT, CDR2 YYREEE, per germline (reference sequence). CDR3 sequence (DNA): TGTGCCAGCAGCTTTGTGGACTCTCAAGAGACCCAGTACTTC. Its protein product is CASSFVDSQETQYF.

The chain has TRBV9 and TRBJ2-7; a weak D match, TRBD1 (5 bases). CDR1 SGDLS and CDR2 YYNGEE come from the germline V gene. The CDR3 consists of 15 residues. V was clipped by 1 base and J by 7 bases, with 18 bases between them. CDR3 protein: CASSVTGAGSGEQYF. Here the CDR3 DNA reads TGTGCCAGCAGCGTAACAGGTGCCGGATCAGGGGAGCAGTACTTC.

The rearrangement links TRBV21-1 to TRBJ2-7; the table's TRBD2 call for D was not verified on the DNA. TRBV21-1 is labeled a pseudogene. CDR3 length: 15 amino acids. The CDR3 loop is CASSKDSESDYEQYF. Here the CDR3 DNA reads TGTGCCAGCAGCAAAGACTCGGAGTCCGACTACGAGCAGTACTTC.

The gene calls are TRBV14 and TRBJ2-5; possible D gene TRBD2, 6 bases. Trimming removed 1 base at V and 4 bases at J, with 10 bases between. The CDR3 is made up of 14 amino acids. Per germline, CDR1 SGHDN and CDR2 FVKESK. In DNA form, the CDR3 reads TGTGCCAGCAGCCAAGTTCGGGGAGGAGAGACCCAGTACTTC. Protein: CASSQVRGGETQYF.

Turning to this clone: One end of the junction fails to match germline, which may point to a read error. The chain links TRBV27 to TRBJ2-3; 9 nucleotides agree with TRBD2. The CDR3 runs 12 residues. The germline V gene has CDR1 MNHEY and CDR2 SMNVEV (reference sequence). This CDR3 reads CASSSTSGRTNF. CDR3 coding DNA: TGTGCCAGCAGTTCGACTAGCGGAAGGACGAATTTT.

The gene calls are TRBV5-1 and TRBJ2-6; D remains unclear. V was shortened by 4 bases and J by 0 bases, with 5 bases between the two germline ends. This CDR3 spans 14 amino acids. Germline CDR1 SGHRS, CDR2 YFSETQ. The CDR3: CASSTNSGANVLTF. Written as DNA, the CDR3 is TGCGCCAGCAGCACAAACTCTGGGGCCAACGTCCTGACTTTC.

The chain employs TRBV5-4 and TRBJ2-3, with TRBD2 matching 13 bases. Germline trimming cut 2 bases from V and 3 bases from J; bases unmatched to any gene: 3. The V gene's germline CDR1 is SGHNT and CDR2 YYREEE (reference sequence). CDR3 length equals 16 residues. The chain's CDR3 is CASSFRLAGGTDTQYF. In nucleotides, the CDR3 is TGTGCCAGCAGCTTCAGACTAGCGGGGGGTACAGATACGCAGTATTTT.